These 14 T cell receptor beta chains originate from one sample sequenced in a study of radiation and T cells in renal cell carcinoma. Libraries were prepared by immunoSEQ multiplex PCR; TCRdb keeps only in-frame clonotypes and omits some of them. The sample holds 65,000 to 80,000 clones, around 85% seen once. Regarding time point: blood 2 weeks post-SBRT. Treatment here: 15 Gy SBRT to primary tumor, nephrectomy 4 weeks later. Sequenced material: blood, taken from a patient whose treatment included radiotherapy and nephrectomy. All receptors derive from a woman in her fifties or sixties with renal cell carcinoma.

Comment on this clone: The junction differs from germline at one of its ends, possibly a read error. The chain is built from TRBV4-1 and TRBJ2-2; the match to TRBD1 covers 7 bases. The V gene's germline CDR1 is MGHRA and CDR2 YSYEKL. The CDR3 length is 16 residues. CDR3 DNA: TGCGTCAGCAGCCCCCGACAGGGTGGGGTAGAAGGAGAGCTGTTTTTT. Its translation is CVSSPRQGGVEGELFF.

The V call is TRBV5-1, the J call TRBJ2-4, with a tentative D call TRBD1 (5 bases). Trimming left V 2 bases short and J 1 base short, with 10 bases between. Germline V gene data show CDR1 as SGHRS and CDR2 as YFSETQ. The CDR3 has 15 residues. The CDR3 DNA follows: TGCGCCAGCAGCTTAGACAGCCTGGCCAAAAACATTCAGTACTTC. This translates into CASSLDSLAKNIQYF.

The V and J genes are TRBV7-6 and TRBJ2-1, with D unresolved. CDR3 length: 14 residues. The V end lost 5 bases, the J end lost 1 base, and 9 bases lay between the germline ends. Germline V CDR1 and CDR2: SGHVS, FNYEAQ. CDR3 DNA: TGTGCCAGCAGCCAACCGAGGTCCTACAATGAGCAGTTCTTC. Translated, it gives CASSQPRSYNEQFF.

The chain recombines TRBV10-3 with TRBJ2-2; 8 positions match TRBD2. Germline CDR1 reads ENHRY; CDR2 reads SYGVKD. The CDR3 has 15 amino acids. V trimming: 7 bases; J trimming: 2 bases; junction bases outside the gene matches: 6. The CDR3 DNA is TGTGCCATCAACCCCGGGACTAGAAACACCGGGGAGCTGTTTTTT. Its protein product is CAINPGTRNTGELFF.

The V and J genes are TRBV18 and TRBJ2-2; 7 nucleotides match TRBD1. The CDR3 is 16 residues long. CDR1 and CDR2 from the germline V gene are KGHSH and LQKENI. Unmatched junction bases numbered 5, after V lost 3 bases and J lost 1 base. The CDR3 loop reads CASSPRDRVNTGELFF. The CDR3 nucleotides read TGTGCCAGCTCACCCCGGGACAGAGTGAACACCGGGGAGCTGTTTTTT.

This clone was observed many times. The CDR3 coding sequence is TGCGCCAGCAGCCAAAAGGGACAGGGCGGCTCACCCCTCCACTTT. The encoded protein is CASSQKGQGGSPLHF. This chain links TRBV5-1 with TRBJ1-6, with 9 nucleotides matching TRBD1. Trimming removed 4 bases from V and 10 bases from J; junction bases left unmatched: 9. The CDR3 loop spans 15 amino acids. Germline V lookup: CDR1 SGHRS, CDR2 YFSETQ.

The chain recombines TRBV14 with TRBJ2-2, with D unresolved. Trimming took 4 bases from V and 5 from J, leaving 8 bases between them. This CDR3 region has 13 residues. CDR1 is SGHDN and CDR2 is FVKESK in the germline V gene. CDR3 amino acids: CASSRGNTGELFF. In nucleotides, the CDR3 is TGTGCCAGCAGCCGCGGCAATACCGGGGAGCTGTTTTTT.

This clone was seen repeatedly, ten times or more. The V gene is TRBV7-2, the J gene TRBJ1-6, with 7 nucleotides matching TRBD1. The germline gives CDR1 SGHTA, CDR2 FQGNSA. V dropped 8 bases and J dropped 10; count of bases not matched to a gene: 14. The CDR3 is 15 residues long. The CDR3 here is CASATGVRIRSPLHF. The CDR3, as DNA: TGTGCCAGCGCTACAGGGGTTAGAATCCGGTCACCCCTCCACTTT.

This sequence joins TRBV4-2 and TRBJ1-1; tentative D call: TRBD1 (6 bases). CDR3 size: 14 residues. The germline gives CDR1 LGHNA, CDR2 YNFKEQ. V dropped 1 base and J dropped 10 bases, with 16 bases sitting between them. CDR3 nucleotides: TGTGCCAGCAGCCAAGGAACAGGGAACCTAAGAGCTTTCTTT. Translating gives CASSQGTGNLRAFF.

CDR3 DNA sequence: TGTGCCAGCAGGGAACAGGTTGTATTTGGAAACACCATATATTTT. It translates to CASREQVVFGNTIYF. This chain joins TRBV28 and TRBJ1-3, with D possibly being TRBD1 (5 bases). The CDR3 contains 15 residues. V was pared by 6 bases and J by 3 bases, with 15 bases between. Germline CDR1 is MDHEN and CDR2 is SYDVKM. The full variable domain, completed using reference TRBV28 and TRBJ1-3, is DVKVTQSSRYLVKRTGEKVFLECVQDMDHENMFWYRQDPGLGLRLIYFSYDVKMKEKGDIPEGYSVSREKKERFSLILESASTNQTSMYLCASREQVVFGNTIYFGEGSWLTVV.

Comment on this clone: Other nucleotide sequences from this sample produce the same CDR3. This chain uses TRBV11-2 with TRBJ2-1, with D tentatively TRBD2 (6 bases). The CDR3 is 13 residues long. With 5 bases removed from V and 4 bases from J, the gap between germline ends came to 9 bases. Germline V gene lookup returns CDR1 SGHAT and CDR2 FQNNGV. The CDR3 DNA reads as TGTGCCAGCAGCCCCGGGACTTACAATGAGCAGTTCTTC. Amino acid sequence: CASSPGTYNEQFF.

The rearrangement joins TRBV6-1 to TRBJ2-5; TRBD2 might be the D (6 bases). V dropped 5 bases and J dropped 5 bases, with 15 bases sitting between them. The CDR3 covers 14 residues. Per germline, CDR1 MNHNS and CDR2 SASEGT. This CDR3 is CASSSGGVGETQYF. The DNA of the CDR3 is TGTGCCAGCAGTAGCGGCGGGGTCGGGGAGACCCAGTACTTC.

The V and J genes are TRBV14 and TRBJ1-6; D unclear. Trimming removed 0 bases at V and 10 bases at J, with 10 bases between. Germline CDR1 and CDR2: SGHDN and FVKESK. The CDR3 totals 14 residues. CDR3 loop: CASSQESRGSPLHF. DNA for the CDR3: TGTGCCAGCAGCCAAGAAAGCCGGGGATCACCCCTCCACTTT.

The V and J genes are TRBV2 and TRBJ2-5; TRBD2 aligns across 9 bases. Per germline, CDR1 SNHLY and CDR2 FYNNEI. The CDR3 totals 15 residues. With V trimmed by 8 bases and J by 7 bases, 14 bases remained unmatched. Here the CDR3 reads CASAAGTAGGGTQYF. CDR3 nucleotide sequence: TGTGCCAGCGCTGCCGGAACAGCGGGGGGCGGGACCCAGTACTTC.